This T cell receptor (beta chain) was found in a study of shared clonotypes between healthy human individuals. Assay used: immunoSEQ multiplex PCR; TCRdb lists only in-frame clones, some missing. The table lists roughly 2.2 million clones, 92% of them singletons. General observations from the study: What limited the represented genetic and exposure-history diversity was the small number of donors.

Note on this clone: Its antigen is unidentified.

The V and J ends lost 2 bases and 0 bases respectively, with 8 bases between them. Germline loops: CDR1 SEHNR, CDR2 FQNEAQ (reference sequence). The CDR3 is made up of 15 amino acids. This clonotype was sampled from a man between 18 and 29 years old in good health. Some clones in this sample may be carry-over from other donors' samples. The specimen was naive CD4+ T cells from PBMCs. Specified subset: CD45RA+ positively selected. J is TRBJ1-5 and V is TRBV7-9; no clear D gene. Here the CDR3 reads CASSLSAYSNQPQHF. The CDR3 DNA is TGTGCCAGCAGCTTAAGCGCCTATAGCAATCAGCCCCAGCATTTT.